This T cell receptor beta chain is drawn from a study of CD8 T cells in Susac syndrome. The CDR3 has 11 amino acids. V was trimmed by 3 bases and J by 10 bases, leaving 8 bases between them. RNA in amounts of roughly 0.5 to 1 ug was reverse transcribed with random hexamers. TCRdb fed the immunoSEQ multiplex PCR reads into MiXCR, producing one record per CDR3 protein. The data show a few hundred thousand distinct CDR3 sequences, approximately 95% seen once. TCR beta sequences were obtained from blood CD8+ and CD4+ T cells. This clonotype was seen just once. The sequence was obtained from a human donor with multiple sclerosis. V usage is TRBV12-3 or TRBV12-4 and J usage is TRBJ2-3; no clear D. Sequencing input: CD4+ T cells from PBMCs. The CDR3 DNA sequence: TGTGCCAGCAGTTTGTTCCGGGCGCAGTATTTT. It yields the protein CASSLFRAQYF.